This entry lists 32 T cell receptor beta chains sequenced from one sample in a study of shared clonotypes between healthy human individuals. The protocol was immunoSEQ multiplex PCR, while the TCRdb copy is restricted to in-frame clones and leaves out a portion. The sample holds millions of clones, about 95% seen once. Naive CD8 isolation took CD45RO-negative cells positively selected for CCR7 and excluded terminally differentiated effector memory CD45RA+ cells. The sequenced material came from naive CD8+ T cells sorted from blood. The receptors derive from a man between 18 and 35 years old in good health.

The chain joins TRBV28 to TRBJ1-5; no reliable D call. CDR3 length equals 13 residues. CDR1 and CDR2 from the germline V gene are MDHEN and SYDVKM. The ends were cut back, 7 bases at V and 6 bases at J, with 13 bases in the middle. In DNA, the CDR3 is TGTGCCAGCACCCCTCCACTCGGTCAGCCCCAGCATTTT. It codes for CASTPPLGQPQHF.

V and J are TRBV6-5 and TRBJ2-1, with D uncertain. The germline CDR1 and CDR2 sequences are MNHEY and SVGAGI. V was cut by 0 bases and J by 5 bases, with 5 bases left in between. CDR3 length: 13 amino acids. The CDR3, as DNA: TGTGCCAGCAGTTACTCAGAACACAATGAGCAGTTCTTC. This codes for CASSYSEHNEQFF.

This chain uses TRBV4-3 with TRBJ2-1; 7 bases line up with TRBD2. This CDR3 has 16 residues. Germline loops: CDR1 LGHNA, CDR2 YSLEER. V lost 8 bases and J lost 6; bases outside the gene matches: 16. The CDR3 DNA is TGCGCCAGCCGTCCCCACGCTAGCGGAGTGGGCAATGAGCAGTTCTTC. Protein product: CASRPHASGVGNEQFF.

The V and J genes are TRBV6-5 and TRBJ2-7, with TRBD1 as a possible D gene (5 bases). The germline V gene encodes CDR1 MNHEY and CDR2 SVGAGI. The CDR3 runs 15 residues. Trimming pared 0 bases from V and 3 bases from J, leaving 12 bases between. CDR3 sequence: CASSYSDPQGYEQYF. The CDR3 bases are TGTGCCAGCAGTTACTCGGATCCCCAGGGCTACGAGCAGTACTTC.

CDR3 in DNA: TGCGCCAGCAGCCAAGATAAAGGGTTCACTGAAGCTTTCTTT. It is translated as CASSQDKGFTEAFF. This chain joins TRBV4-3 and TRBJ1-1; D call uncertain. Trimming took 0 bases from V and 4 from J, leaving 9 bases between them. Germline V gene lookup returns CDR1 LGHNA and CDR2 YSLEER. There are 14 residues in the CDR3.

The chain employs TRBV7-3 and TRBJ2-1, with unresolved D. The V end lost 2 bases, the J end lost 8 bases, and 10 bases lay between the germline ends. This CDR3 region has 13 residues. In germline, CDR1 is SGHTA, CDR2 FQGTGA. CDR3 amino acids: CASSLLQRDEQFF. Written as DNA, the CDR3 is TGTGCCAGCAGCTTATTGCAGCGAGATGAGCAGTTCTTC.

The chain employs TRBV5-1 and TRBJ2-7; TRBD2 agrees at 10 bases. V trimming: 4 bases; J trimming: 4 bases; junction bases outside the gene matches: 5. CDR1 and CDR2 from the germline V gene are SGHRS and YFSETQ. The CDR3 extends over 14 amino acids. The chain's CDR3 is CASSPGLAVYEQYF. The CDR3 nucleotides read TGCGCCAGCAGCCCAGGACTAGCGGTATACGAGCAGTACTTC.

This rearrangement joins TRBV28 to TRBJ1-1; 9 nucleotides align to TRBD1. The germline gives CDR1 MDHEN, CDR2 SYDVKM. This CDR3 comprises 18 residues. V lost 1 base, J lost 4 bases, and 13 bases stayed unmatched. CDR3 residues: CASSLLARQGVLLTEAFF. The DNA for the CDR3 is TGTGCCAGCAGTTTATTGGCCAGACAGGGGGTATTGCTCACTGAAGCTTTCTTT.

This clone was counted once. The CDR3 is CASEDNPYEQYF. The CDR3 DNA is TGCGCCTCTGAGGACAACCCCTACGAGCAGTACTTC. This chain joins TRBV10-2 and TRBJ2-7; tentatively, D is TRBD1 (5 bases). Germline V gene sequence: CDR1 WSHSY, CDR2 SAAADI. V lost 11 bases to trimming and J lost 2 bases, with 13 bases between them. The CDR3 runs to 12 residues.

V is TRBV7-9 and J is TRBJ2-7, with TRBD1 as a possible D gene (6 bases). Trimming left V 2 bases short and J 2 bases short, with 16 bases between. Germline-derived CDR1 and CDR2 are SEHNR and FQNEAQ (reference sequence). This CDR3 spans 16 amino acids. The CDR3 spells CASSLSQGSKTYEQYF. CDR3 coding DNA: TGTGCCAGCAGCTTAAGTCAGGGGTCTAAAACCTACGAGCAGTACTTC.

The chain recombines TRBV6-1 with TRBJ2-7; D remains ambiguous. The CDR3 totals 12 residues. Germline V gene lookup returns CDR1 MNHNS and CDR2 SASEGT. V was cut by 3 bases and J by 3 bases, with 6 bases left in between. CDR3 region: CASSELYYEQYF. In nucleotides, the CDR3 is TGTGCCAGCAGTGAGCTATACTACGAGCAGTACTTC.

V is TRBV7-9 and J is TRBJ2-6; D may be TRBD2 (6 bases). CDR3 length equals 16 residues. Germline lookup yields CDR1 SEHNR and CDR2 FQNEAQ (reference sequence). V gave up 5 bases and J gave up 0 bases, with 11 bases separating them. CDR3 DNA sequence: TGTGCCAGCAGCATTCCGGGAGTCTCTGGGGCCAACGTCCTGACTTTC. This translates into CASSIPGVSGANVLTF.

This clone was found once. The chain is built from TRBV10-3 and TRBJ2-3, with 9 bases aligning to TRBD1. Germline CDR1 and CDR2: ENHRY and SYGVKD. J lost 2 bases, V lost 2 bases, and 8 bases had no gene match. This CDR3 has 17 residues. The CDR3 here is CAISETVGTGTTDTQYF. The CDR3 coding sequence is TGTGCCATCAGTGAGACGGTCGGGACAGGGACCACAGATACGCAGTATTTT.

This clone appeared once. The identical CDR3 is also encoded by other nucleotide sequences in the sample. V is TRBV15 and J is TRBJ2-7; D remains ambiguous. CDR1 is LNHNV and CDR2 is YYDKDF in the germline V gene (reference sequence). Trimming took 0 bases from V and 3 from J, leaving 6 bases between them. CDR3 length: 13 amino acids. CDR3 in amino acids: CATSRDLGYEQYF. CDR3 nucleotide sequence: TGTGCCACCAGCAGAGATCTTGGCTACGAGCAGTACTTC.

The chain links TRBV5-1 to TRBJ2-5, with D perhaps matching TRBD2 (6 bases). The CDR3 totals 15 residues. Deletions cut 2 bases from V and 2 bases from J, with 13 bases between. Germline assignment: CDR1 SGHRS and CDR2 YFSETQ. CDR3 in DNA: TGCGCCAGCAGCTTTGAGGGAGGTAATCAAGAGACCCAGTACTTC. It codes for CASSFEGGNQETQYF.

V usage is TRBV2 and J usage is TRBJ2-2; perhaps TRBD1 as D (5 bases). Germline CDR1 and CDR2: SNHLY and FYNNEI. V lost 6 bases and J 1 base, leaving 21 bases between the germline ends. CDR3 length: 18 amino acids. CDR3 nucleotide sequence: TGTGCCAGCAGCGAGTGGGCAGGGAAAGGCGAGAACACCGGGGAGCTGTTTTTT. Translated, it gives CASSEWAGKGENTGELFF.

This clone occurred once. V is TRBV27 and J is TRBJ2-1, with 14 bases lining up with TRBD2. The CDR3 covers 18 residues. Looked up from germline, CDR1 is MNHEY and CDR2 is SMNVEV (reference sequence). Trimming at V came to 5 bases and at J to 6 bases, leaving 12 bases not matched to a gene. The CDR3 loop is CASSTGTSGGSLGNEQFF. The CDR3 nucleotides are TGTGCCAGCAGTACCGGGACTAGCGGGGGATCCCTGGGCAATGAGCAGTTCTTC.

This rearrangement joins TRBV28 to TRBJ1-2, with a possible D match to TRBD1 (5 bases). The V gene's germline CDR1 is MDHEN and CDR2 SYDVKM. The CDR3 spans 13 residues. The V end lost 3 bases, the J end lost 8 bases, and 13 bases lay between the germline ends. This chain's CDR3 is CASSFRGSLGYTF. CDR3 sequence (DNA): TGTGCCAGCAGTTTTCGGGGCAGCCTGGGCTACACCTTC.

The chain uses TRBV2 and TRBJ2-4; 8 bases are a match to TRBD1. The CDR3 loop spans 13 amino acids. Germline CDR1 reads SNHLY; CDR2 reads FYNNEI. V lost 11 bases and J lost 3; bases outside the gene matches: 6. The CDR3: CASEQGGKNIQYF. CDR3 DNA sequence: TGTGCCTCAGAACAGGGGGGCAAAAACATTCAGTACTTC.

This sequence joins TRBV7-9 and TRBJ1-1; D possibly corresponds to TRBD1 (6 bases). Germline V CDR1 and CDR2: SEHNR, FQNEAQ (reference sequence). The CDR3 runs to 13 residues. V was cut by 0 bases and J by 7 bases, with 9 bases left in between. The CDR3 DNA follows: TGTGCCAGCAGCTTAGCAGGGGGGAGTGAAGCTTTCTTT. It codes for CASSLAGGSEAFF. The full variable domain, in which reference TRBV7-9 and TRBJ1-1 provide the parts outside the CDR3, is DTGVSQNPRHKITKRGQNVTFRCDPISEHNRLYWYRQTLGQGPEFLTYFQNEAQLEKSRLLSDRFSAERPKGSFSTLEIQRTEQGDSAMYLCASSLAGGSEAFFGQGTRLTVV.

The chain has TRBV2 and TRBJ2-5; D ambiguous. Trimming stripped 11 bases from V and 1 base from J, with 20 bases between. This CDR3 has 15 amino acids. The germline V gene encodes CDR1 SNHLY and CDR2 FYNNEI. CDR3 in amino acids: CAQSTSFGVQETQYF. DNA for the CDR3: TGTGCCCAGTCAACAAGTTTTGGTGTCCAAGAGACCCAGTACTTC. The whole variable domain, filled in from reference TRBV2 and TRBJ2-5, reads EPEVTQTPSHQVTQMGQEVILRCVPISNHLYFYWYRQILGQKVEFLVSFYNNEISEKSEIFDDQFSVERPDGSNFTLKIRSTKLEDSAMYFCAQSTSFGVQETQYFGPGTRLLVL.

In the case of this clone: The sample contains more than one DNA sequence encoding this CDR3. The rearrangement links TRBV27 to TRBJ2-1; D not resolved. Germline loops: CDR1 MNHEY, CDR2 SMNVEV (reference sequence). CDR3 length equals 12 residues. The V end lost 4 bases, the J end lost 7 bases, and 8 bases lay between the germline ends. CDR3 in amino acids: CASSSVGNEQFF. DNA of the CDR3: TGTGCCAGCAGTTCCGTAGGAAATGAGCAGTTCTTC.

This clone was seen just once. V and J are TRBV28 and TRBJ1-2; D call uncertain. This CDR3 spans 15 amino acids. Germline V gives CDR1 MDHEN, CDR2 SYDVKM. The V end lost 0 bases, the J end lost 5 bases, and 13 bases lay between the germline ends. The CDR3 spells CASSLWGVLEYGYTF. As DNA, the CDR3 is TGTGCCAGCAGTTTATGGGGTGTGTTAGAGTATGGCTACACCTTC.

The J gene is TRBJ1-1, the V gene TRBV30, with a tentative D call TRBD1 (5 bases). Trimming took off 3 bases at V and 2 bases at J, with 13 bases between the two ends. The germline gives CDR1 GTSNPN, CDR2 SVGIG (reference sequence). The CDR3 covers 14 residues. Here the CDR3 reads CAWRGPSANTEAFF. CDR3 coding DNA: TGTGCCTGGAGGGGACCCTCTGCCAACACTGAAGCTTTCTTT.

This chain connects TRBV2 to TRBJ2-1, with TRBD1 matching 8 bases. CDR3 length: 14 residues. Germline V gene sequence: CDR1 SNHLY, CDR2 FYNNEI. The V segment lost 6 bases and the J segment 7 bases; nucleotides outside the gene matches: 8. CDR3 region: CASRWTGHGNEQFF. DNA for the CDR3: TGTGCCAGCAGGTGGACAGGGCACGGGAATGAGCAGTTCTTC.

V and J are TRBV7-9 and TRBJ1-6; D not certain. The CDR3 is 15 residues long. Per germline, CDR1 SEHNR and CDR2 FQNEAQ (reference sequence). V lost 5 bases, J lost 7 bases, and 15 bases lay in between. CDR3 amino acids: CASSPTQEINSPLHF. In nucleotides, the CDR3 is TGTGCCAGCAGCCCGACGCAGGAGATCAATTCACCCCTCCACTTT.

The genes are TRBV6-1 and TRBJ1-5; 7 nucleotides agree with TRBD1. CDR1 and CDR2 from the germline V gene are MNHNS and SASEGT. There are 13 residues in the CDR3. J was trimmed by 1 base and V by 6 bases; bases with no gene match: 0. CDR3 sequence: CASRTGSNQPQHF. The CDR3 DNA sequence: TGTGCCAGCAGGACAGGGAGCAATCAGCCCCAGCATTTT.

J is TRBJ1-3 and V is TRBV6-6; no definite D call. Germline lookup yields CDR1 MNHNY and CDR2 SVGAGI (reference sequence). The ends were cut back, 6 bases at V and 0 bases at J, with 6 bases in the middle. The CDR3 extends over 13 amino acids. CDR3 bases: TGTGCCAGCAGCCCCGACTCTGGAAACACCATATATTTT. This encodes CASSPDSGNTIYF.

The rearrangement uses TRBV12-2 and TRBJ2-3; the table assigns TRBD2, which was not confirmed against the DNA. TRBV12-2 is described as a pseudogene. There are 14 residues in the CDR3. The CDR3 loop reads CAVSSGGNIDTQYF. In nucleotides, the CDR3 is TGTGCAGTTTCTAGCGGGGGAAATATAGATACGCAGTATTTT.

The chain joins TRBV27 to TRBJ2-7; no reliable D call. The length of the CDR3 is 16 residues. The V gene lost 1 base and the J gene lost 0 bases, with 13 bases spanning the gap. In germline, CDR1 is MNHEY, CDR2 SMNVEV (reference sequence). In nucleotides, the CDR3 is TGTGCCAGCAGTTTATACGGGTCGGGCGCCTCCTACGAGCAGTACTTC. This encodes CASSLYGSGASYEQYF.

V is TRBV6-5 and J is TRBJ1-1; D uncertain. Germline loops: CDR1 MNHEY, CDR2 SVGAGI. The CDR3 contains 13 residues. Trimming stripped 0 bases from V and 10 bases from J, with 12 bases between. CDR3 nucleotide sequence: TGTGCCAGCAGTTACTCGGAAACGATCGGAGCTTTCTTT. This gives the protein CASSYSETIGAFF.

CDR3 DNA sequence: TGTGCCAGCAGTGGATCAGGGGAGTGGGGAGATACGCAGTATTTT. Encoded protein: CASSGSGEWGDTQYF. This chain connects TRBV25-1 to TRBJ2-3; TRBD1 is a possible D gene (6 bases). This CDR3 spans 15 amino acids. V was pared by 4 bases and J by 5 bases, with 16 bases between. The V gene's germline CDR1 is MGHDK and CDR2 SYGVNS.